Below, 30 T cell receptor beta chains from the same sample are listed, as sequenced in a study of cytomegalovirus exposure and HLA in healthy donors. PCR primers comprised 60 Vbeta and 13 Jbeta primers. Using immunoSEQ multiplex PCR, the repertoire was profiled, and TCRdb retains in-frame clones only, with some absent. In the table there are 200,000 to 250,000 clones, around 88% of which are singletons. Sequencing was done on a sample of PBMCs. Receptors were obtained from a woman in her late teens or twenties in good health and CMV-seronegative.

CDR3 nucleotide sequence: TGTGCCAGCAGCTTCGGAAGGGGTAACGAGCAGTACTTC. It yields the protein CASSFGRGNEQYF. V is TRBV7-2 and J is TRBJ2-7, with D maybe TRBD1 (5 bases). CDR1 SGHTA and CDR2 FQGNSA come from the germline V gene. This CDR3 comprises 13 residues. Trimming stripped 3 bases from V and 5 bases from J, with 11 bases between.

V gene TRBV2 combines with J gene TRBJ2-2; D possibly corresponds to TRBD2 (6 bases). V was cut by 8 bases and J by 6 bases, with 7 bases left in between. This CDR3 spans 11 amino acids. Germline values: CDR1 SNHLY, CDR2 FYNNEI. DNA for the CDR3: TGTGCCAGCCGGAGGGCCGGGGAGCTGTTTTTT. Amino acid sequence: CASRRAGELFF.

The chain recombines TRBV30 with TRBJ2-3, with D possibly matching TRBD2 (5 bases). The CDR3 length is 15 residues. In germline, CDR1 is GTSNPN, CDR2 SVGIG (reference sequence). V was cut by 0 bases and J by 4 bases, with 14 bases left in between. In DNA form, the CDR3 reads TGTGCCTGGAGTGTACGAGACGGGATCCCAGATACGCAGTATTTT. Translated: CAWSVRDGIPDTQYF.

The chain joins TRBV5-4 to TRBJ1-2; D uncertain. V was clipped by 0 bases and J by 3 bases, with 6 bases between them. The CDR3 has 13 amino acids. Germline CDR1 is SGHNT and CDR2 is YYREEE (reference sequence). The CDR3 bases are TGTGCCAGCAGCTTGGAGCCTGACTATGGCTACACCTTC. This encodes CASSLEPDYGYTF.

The chain has TRBV2 and TRBJ2-2; perhaps TRBD1 as D (5 bases). The CDR3 has 15 amino acids. From germline, CDR1 is SNHLY and CDR2 FYNNEI. Trimming took 5 bases from V and 3 from J, leaving 13 bases between them. DNA of the CDR3: TGTGCCAGCAGTCCTCAGGGAAGAGACACCGGGGAGCTGTTTTTT. Translating it yields CASSPQGRDTGELFF.

This clone occurred a few times. At one end the junction does not follow the germline gene, possibly because of a read error. V and J are TRBV7-9 and TRBJ2-5, with 8 bases matching TRBD1. The germline V gene encodes CDR1 SEHNR and CDR2 FQNEAQ (reference sequence). This CDR3 region has 16 residues. The CDR3 DNA reads TGTTCCAGCAGCTTATCAGGCAGGGGGCGAGGAGAGACCCAGTACTTC. It translates to CSSSLSGRGRGETQYF. Supplemented by reference TRBV7-9 and TRBJ2-5, the full variable domain reads DTGVSQNPRHKITKRGQNVTFRCDPISEHNRLYWYRQTLGQGPEFLTYFQNEAQLEKSRLLSDRFSAERPKGSFSTLEIQRTEQGDSAMYLCSSSLSGRGRGETQYFGPGTRLLVL.

This chain connects TRBV19 to TRBJ1-1; 8 bases align to TRBD1. In germline, CDR1 is LNHDA, CDR2 SQIVND (reference sequence). The V and J ends lost 3 bases and 6 bases, in that order; junction bases with no gene match: 3. The CDR3 is 13 residues long. The CDR3 DNA sequence: TGTGCCAGTAGTATGCAGGGGGCATCTGAAGCTTTCTTT. It encodes CASSMQGASEAFF.

This clone came up a few times. The chain has TRBV9 and TRBJ2-1, with a possible D match to TRBD2 (7 bases). Deletions cut 4 bases from V and 7 bases from J, with 18 bases between. The CDR3 consists of 15 residues. The germline V gene encodes CDR1 SGDLS and CDR2 YYNGEE. The CDR3 DNA follows: TGTGCCAGCAGCTTGGGAGGGGGGGACGGGAATGAGCAGTTCTTC. It encodes CASSLGGGDGNEQFF.

This rearrangement joins TRBV6-5 to TRBJ2-7; D is perhaps TRBD2 (5 bases). The CDR3 spans 13 residues. From germline, CDR1 is MNHEY and CDR2 SVGAGI. V lost 6 bases, J lost 4 bases, and 13 bases lay in between. The CDR3 reads CASRAEGFYEQYF. CDR3 bases: TGTGCCAGCAGAGCTGAGGGATTTTACGAGCAGTACTTC.

This chain joins TRBV6-5 and TRBJ2-1, with D maybe TRBD1 (5 bases). Trimming cost V 4 bases and J 8 bases, with 18 bases left between them. The CDR3 is 15 residues long. Germline V CDR1 and CDR2: MNHEY, SVGAGI. CDR3 DNA sequence: TGTGCCAGCAGTTCAAGTAGTCAGGGATCAGATGAGCAGTTCTTC. Translating gives CASSSSSQGSDEQFF.

The gene calls are TRBV5-4 and TRBJ1-2; possible D gene TRBD1, 5 bases. CDR1 is SGHNT, CDR2 YYREEE, per germline (reference sequence). Trimming cost V 3 bases and J 7 bases, with 13 bases left between them. The CDR3 is 13 amino acids. The CDR3 nucleotides are TGTGCCAGCAGCTCCGGGGGTCCCGGTGGCTACACCTTC. This codes for CASSSGGPGGYTF.

In this sample, this clone turned up once. The chain joins TRBV7-9 to TRBJ2-1; 10 bases line up with TRBD2. Germline assignment: CDR1 SEHNR and CDR2 FQNEAQ (reference sequence). V dropped 5 bases and J dropped 11; count of bases not matched to a gene: 21. The length of the CDR3 is 18 residues. The CDR3 sequence is CASSSRGGTSGNYNQQFF. The CDR3 DNA follows: TGTGCCAGCAGCAGCAGAGGTGGTACTAGCGGGAATTATAATCAGCAGTTCTTC. The variable domain in full, completed from reference TRBV7-9 and TRBJ2-1, reads DTGVSQNPRHKITKRGQNVTFRCDPISEHNRLYWYRQTLGQGPEFLTYFQNEAQLEKSRLLSDRFSAERPKGSFSTLEIQRTEQGDSAMYLCASSSRGGTSGNYNQQFFGPGTRLTVL.

The V call is TRBV5-1, the J call TRBJ2-7, with D maybe TRBD2 (6 bases). V was clipped by 0 bases and J by 3 bases, with 13 bases between them. There are 15 residues in the CDR3. Germline lookup yields CDR1 SGHRS and CDR2 YFSETQ. The CDR3: CASSLGDRGIYEQYF. As DNA, the CDR3 is TGCGCCAGCAGCTTGGGGGACCGCGGGATCTACGAGCAGTACTTC.

V usage is TRBV5-1 and J usage is TRBJ1-2; 7 bases match TRBD1. V was clipped by 4 bases and J by 8 bases; unmatched bases: 8. The germline V gene has CDR1 SGHRS and CDR2 YFSETQ. The CDR3 loop spans 13 amino acids. DNA for the CDR3: TGCGCCAGCAGCCTTGGAGGGGGCCGGGGCTACACCTTC. It translates to CASSLGGGRGYTF.

This clone was observed a few times. The chain carries TRBV19 and TRBJ2-2; TRBD1 matches 12 bases. Germline loops: CDR1 LNHDA, CDR2 SQIVND (reference sequence). V gave up 7 bases and J gave up 7 bases; unmatched junction bases: 10. The CDR3 sequence is 16 residues long. The CDR3 loop is CASILRDRGQGGELFF. The CDR3 region has the DNA TGTGCCAGTATTCTCCGGGACAGGGGGCAGGGCGGGGAGCTGTTTTTT.

This clone was detected only once. The chain employs TRBV2 and TRBJ1-5; D is possibly TRBD1 (6 bases). The CDR3 spans 14 residues. The germline CDR1 and CDR2 sequences are SNHLY and FYNNEI. Trimming shortened V by 4 bases and J by 4 bases, and 11 bases separated the two germline ends. The CDR3 region is CASSVRQVNQPQHF. The CDR3 nucleotides are TGTGCCAGCAGTGTGAGACAGGTAAATCAGCCCCAGCATTTT.

The sample holds one count of this clone. This chain joins TRBV19 and TRBJ2-1; D remains ambiguous. The CDR3 spans 13 residues. CDR1 LNHDA and CDR2 SQIVND come from the germline V gene (reference sequence). Trimming shortened V by 3 bases and J by 5 bases, and 8 bases separated the two germline ends. The CDR3: CASSILTDNEQFF. CDR3 DNA sequence: TGTGCCAGTAGTATTCTCACAGACAATGAGCAGTTCTTC.

J is TRBJ2-3 and V is TRBV9, with 8 positions matching TRBD2. Germline V gene lookup returns CDR1 SGDLS and CDR2 YYNGEE. The CDR3 sequence is 14 residues long. The V segment lost 3 bases and the J segment 4 bases; nucleotides outside the gene matches: 4. CDR3 sequence (DNA): TGTGCCAGCAGCGCTCCCGGGAGGGCAGATACGCAGTATTTT. Its protein product is CASSAPGRADTQYF. The whole variable domain, filled in from reference TRBV9 and TRBJ2-3, reads DSGVTQTPKHLITATGQRVTLRCSPRSGDLSVYWYQQSLDQGLQFLIQYYNGEERAKGNILERFSAQQFPDLHSELNLSSLELGDSALYFCASSAPGRADTQYFGPGTRLTVL.

CDR3 DNA: TGTGCCAGCAGTTTTACAGGGGGTCAGCCCCAGCATTTT. Translation gives CASSFTGGQPQHF. The chain combines TRBV27 with TRBJ1-5; 8 bases line up with TRBD1. CDR3 length: 13 residues. V gave up 3 bases and J gave up 6 bases; unmatched junction bases: 1. Germline CDR1 MNHEY, CDR2 SMNVEV (reference sequence).

The rearrangement uses TRBV7-9 and TRBJ1-3; 10 bases match TRBD1. In germline, CDR1 is SEHNR, CDR2 FQNEAQ (reference sequence). The trim removed 4 bases at V and 4 bases at J, leaving 1 base unmatched. The CDR3 contains 14 residues. Here the CDR3 reads CASSWDRGGNTIYF. The CDR3 nucleotides read TGTGCCAGCAGCTGGGACAGGGGAGGAAACACCATATATTTT.

This rearrangement joins TRBV5-4 to TRBJ2-7, with 11 bases lining up with TRBD2. J lost 2 bases, V lost 5 bases, and 6 bases had no gene match. The CDR3 has 15 amino acids. CDR1 SGHNT and CDR2 YYREEE come from the germline V gene (reference sequence). The DNA for the CDR3 is TGTGCCAGCAGGGCCACTAGCGGGAGTACCTACGAGCAGTACTTC. This codes for CASRATSGSTYEQYF.

The rearrangement links TRBV7-2 to TRBJ2-7; tentative D call: TRBD1 (6 bases). Germline assignment: CDR1 SGHTA and CDR2 FQGNSA. V was shortened by 8 bases and J by 5 bases, with 16 bases between the two germline ends. The CDR3 is 13 amino acids. The CDR3 sequence: CASDGTSTHEQYF. As DNA, the CDR3 is TGTGCCAGCGATGGGACATCCACTCACGAGCAGTACTTC.

This chain uses TRBV25-1 with TRBJ1-2; 9 bases are shared with TRBD1. V lost 1 base to trimming and J lost 7 bases; unmatched junction nucleotides: 10. This CDR3 has 16 residues. CDR1 and CDR2 (germline): MGHDK, SYGVNS. The chain's CDR3 is CASSESWDRVRGGYTF. The CDR3 bases are TGTGCCAGCAGTGAATCCTGGGACAGGGTCAGGGGTGGCTACACCTTC.

With respect to this clone: The junction differs from germline at one of its ends, possibly a read error. V usage is TRBV13 and J usage is TRBJ2-3; the D gene is possibly TRBD1 (7 bases). The CDR3 extends over 16 amino acids. CDR1 is PRHDT and CDR2 is FYEKMQ in the germline V gene (reference sequence). Here the CDR3 reads CASSQERGQGGVRAHF. DNA for the CDR3: TGTGCCAGCAGCCAGGAGAGGGGGCAGGGGGGAGTAAGGGCCCATTTT.

The chain recombines TRBV9 with TRBJ1-5, with TRBD1 identical over 9 bases. Losses at the gene ends were 0 bases for V and 5 bases for J; bases not matched to a gene: 6. The CDR3 runs 16 residues. In germline, CDR1 is SGDLS, CDR2 YYNGEE. CDR3 loop: CASSVVAGQGYQPQHF. DNA for the CDR3: TGTGCCAGCAGCGTAGTTGCCGGACAGGGGTATCAGCCCCAGCATTTT.

The chain joins TRBV10-3 to TRBJ1-1, with D possibly matching TRBD1 (5 bases). CDR3 length: 15 amino acids. Trimming took 2 bases from V and 0 from J, leaving 10 bases between them. Germline CDR1 reads ENHRY; CDR2 reads SYGVKD. Here the CDR3 DNA reads TGTGCCATCAGTGAGCAGGGAAACCTGAACACTGAAGCTTTCTTT. Encoded protein: CAISEQGNLNTEAFF.

The CDR3 nucleotides read TGTGCCAGCAGCCTTACGGGAGGGCCCTCAGATACGCAGTATTTT. This sequence encodes CASSLTGGPSDTQYF. The V and J genes are TRBV7-9 and TRBJ2-3; 8 bases align to TRBD2. The CDR3 length is 15 residues. Germline V CDR1 and CDR2: SEHNR, FQNEAQ (reference sequence). V lost 5 bases, J lost 4 bases, and 8 bases stayed unmatched.

The chain couples TRBV5-1 to TRBJ2-7, with D perhaps TRBD2 (6 bases). V was pared by 3 bases and J by 0 bases, with 16 bases between. This CDR3 spans 16 amino acids. Germline V gene sequence: CDR1 SGHRS, CDR2 YFSETQ. CDR3 amino acids: CASSWGLLKSSYEQYF. CDR3 DNA sequence: TGCGCCAGCAGCTGGGGACTTCTCAAAAGCTCCTACGAGCAGTACTTC.

The chain couples TRBV11-3 to TRBJ1-2, with 8 bases matching TRBD1. CDR1 SGHNT and CDR2 YENEEA come from the germline V gene. The CDR3 consists of 18 residues. V was pared by 4 bases and J by 3 bases, with 16 bases of the junction left unmatched. This chain's CDR3 is CASSWTKMGQEVDYGYTF. In DNA, the CDR3 is TGTGCCAGCAGCTGGACGAAAATGGGACAGGAAGTCGACTATGGCTACACCTTC.

This clone has a handful of counts. This chain connects TRBV10-3 to TRBJ1-2; TRBD1 aligns across 7 bases. The CDR3 contains 15 residues. Per germline, CDR1 ENHRY and CDR2 SYGVKD. J gave up 4 bases and V 2 bases, and 7 bases lay outside the gene matches. The CDR3 here is CAISELTGDSYGYTF. For the CDR3, the DNA is TGTGCCATCAGTGAGCTTACAGGGGATAGCTATGGCTACACCTTC.